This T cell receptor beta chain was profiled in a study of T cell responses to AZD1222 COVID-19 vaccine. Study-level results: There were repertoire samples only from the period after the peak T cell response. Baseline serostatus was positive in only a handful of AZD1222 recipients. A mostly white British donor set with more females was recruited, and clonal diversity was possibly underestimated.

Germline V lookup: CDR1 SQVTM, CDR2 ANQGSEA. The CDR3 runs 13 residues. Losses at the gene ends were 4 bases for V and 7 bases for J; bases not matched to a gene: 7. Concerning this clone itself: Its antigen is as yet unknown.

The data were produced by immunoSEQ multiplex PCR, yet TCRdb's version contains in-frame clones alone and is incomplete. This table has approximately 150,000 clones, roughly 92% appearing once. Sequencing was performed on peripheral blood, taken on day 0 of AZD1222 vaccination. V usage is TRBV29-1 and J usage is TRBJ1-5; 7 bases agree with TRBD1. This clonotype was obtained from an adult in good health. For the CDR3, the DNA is TGCAGCGTTGTCTACAGGGGAGGACAGCCCCAGCATTTT. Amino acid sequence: CSVVYRGGQPQHF.